This TCR beta chain was sequenced for a study of Ad26.COV2.S vaccination and SARS-CoV-2 variants. Study overall: Ad26.COV2.S shots went into the muscle once or twice, 56 days apart.

This sample's treatment: about 20 received Ad26.COV2.S at low or high dose, single or two shots; five or six received placebo; per-sample allocation not given. Sampling took place 63 days after the first vaccine or placebo injection. A Boston donor was an adult aged 18-55 years. The CDR3 contains 15 residues. The repertoire was sequenced with immunoSEQ multiplex PCR; TCRdb's copy has only in-frame clones and lacks some. The repertoire consists of almost 400,000 clones, with about nine tenths occurring once and the leading ten covering over 1.5%. The genes are TRBV21-1 and TRBJ2-5; the table's D gene call, TRBD2, was not cross checked with the DNA. TRBV21-1 is a pseudogene locus. The sequence was collected from a person between 18 and 65 years old who received the Ad26.COV2.S COVID-19 vaccine or a placebo. The material was peripheral blood, obtained in a trial of Ad26.COV2.S vaccine versus placebo. As DNA, the CDR3 is TGTGCCAGCAGCAAAGGAGGCAGTTGCCAAGAGACCCAGTACTTC. Amino acid sequence: CASSKGGSCQETQYF.